The rows below give T cell receptor beta chains drawn from one sample of a study of blood T cell repertoires in COVID-19. Assay used: immunoSEQ multiplex PCR; TCRdb lists only in-frame clones, some missing. Among approximately 70,000 clones listed, around 84% were seen once. The sequencing input was peripheral blood. These receptors all come from a woman in her seventies with acute or convalescent COVID-19. Each CDR3 is given with its conserved first and last residue. A D gene is named only where the DNA matches it firmly.

V gene: TRBV7-5; J gene: TRBJ2-7; D gene: -; CDR3 protein: CARSSLTGLPYEQYF
V gene: TRBV7-8; J gene: TRBJ2-3; D gene: TRBD2; CDR3 protein: CAGAGGFTDTQYF
V gene: TRBV11-1; J gene: TRBJ2-7; D gene: -; CDR3 protein: CASSLDPVPGAYEQYF
V gene: TRBV14; J gene: TRBJ2-1; D gene: -; CDR3 protein: CASSPGQNSYNEQFF
V gene: TRBV2; J gene: TRBJ2-2; D gene: -; CDR3 protein: CASRALTLSGELFF
V gene: TRBV18; J gene: TRBJ1-4; D gene: -; CDR3 protein: CASSPNAEDKLFF
V gene: TRBV7-8; J gene: TRBJ2-3; D gene: TRBD2; CDR3 protein: CASSSGLAGARFTDTQYF
V gene: TRBV30; J gene: TRBJ1-2; D gene: -; CDR3 protein: CAWRKEQVANYGYTF
V gene: TRBV30; J gene: TRBJ2-7; D gene: TRBD1; CDR3 protein: CAWSTGTGSYEQYF
V gene: TRBV3-1/TRBV3-2; J gene: TRBJ1-5; D gene: TRBD1; CDR3 protein: CASSHGQGNQPQHF
V gene: TRBV3-1/TRBV3-2; J gene: TRBJ1-2; D gene: TRBD1; CDR3 protein: CASSQGQDRADGYTF
V gene: TRBV9; J gene: TRBJ1-4; D gene: TRBD1; CDR3 protein: CASSEGIRDRKYF
V gene: TRBV5-1; J gene: TRBJ2-2; D gene: TRBD2; CDR3 protein: CASSGSATSGRSGELFF
V gene: TRBV30; J gene: TRBJ1-5; D gene: -; CDR3 protein: CAWRSPYRQDSNKGSNQPQHF
V gene: TRBV4-3; J gene: TRBJ1-1; D gene: -; CDR3 protein: CASSQDWSAGNTEAFF
V gene: TRBV5-1; J gene: TRBJ1-5; D gene: TRBD1; CDR3 protein: CASTPPGQIWRQPQHF
V gene: TRBV5-8; J gene: TRBJ2-3; D gene: TRBD1; CDR3 protein: CASPGQGALMVTSTDTQYF
V gene: TRBV30; J gene: TRBJ2-1; D gene: TRBD2; CDR3 protein: CAWTLGLAGEGEQFF
V gene: TRBV6-1; J gene: TRBJ1-2; D gene: -; CDR3 protein: CASSEFSWQAYGYTF
V gene: TRBV12-3/TRBV12-4; J gene: TRBJ2-5; D gene: -; CDR3 protein: CASSLSPPETQYF
V gene: TRBV6-1; J gene: TRBJ1-4; D gene: TRBD1; CDR3 protein: CASSLGTGGEKLFF
V gene: TRBV9; J gene: TRBJ2-1; D gene: -; CDR3 protein: CASSVPRGSYNEQFF
V gene: TRBV18; J gene: TRBJ2-5; D gene: -; CDR3 protein: CASSPLQGGETQYF
V gene: TRBV5-4; J gene: TRBJ2-6; D gene: TRBD1; CDR3 protein: CASSVKGQGAHGANVLTF
V gene: TRBV20-1; J gene: TRBJ1-2; D gene: TRBD1; CDR3 protein: CSASLQGAGGYTF
V gene: TRBV7-2; J gene: TRBJ2-7; D gene: TRBD2; CDR3 protein: CASSSGTSGINNWYF
V gene: TRBV27; J gene: TRBJ1-6; D gene: -; CDR3 protein: CASSHKKEGLYNSPLHF
V gene: TRBV7-2; J gene: TRBJ1-6; D gene: TRBD1; CDR3 protein: CASSLRGMGQGHNSPLHF
V gene: TRBV4-2; J gene: TRBJ2-3; D gene: -; CDR3 protein: CASEGQSTDTQYF
V gene: TRBV2; J gene: TRBJ2-7; D gene: -; CDR3 protein: CASSTDTYEQYF
V gene: TRBV2; J gene: TRBJ1-2; D gene: -; CDR3 protein: CASSEVALDYGYTF
V gene: TRBV12-3/TRBV12-4; J gene: TRBJ2-2; D gene: -; CDR3 protein: CASGFRVFGELFF
V gene: TRBV28; J gene: TRBJ2-1; D gene: -; CDR3 protein: CASSLSKRGRDEQFF
V gene: TRBV7-9; J gene: TRBJ2-7; D gene: TRBD1; CDR3 protein: CASSVGQASYEQYF
V gene: TRBV6-2/TRBV6-3; J gene: TRBJ1-2; D gene: TRBD1; CDR3 protein: CASSSDRVGGYTF
V gene: TRBV7-2; J gene: TRBJ1-5; D gene: TRBD1; CDR3 protein: CASSSGTGRNQPQHF
V gene: TRBV7-8; J gene: TRBJ2-3; D gene: -; CDR3 protein: CASSSHTGLGRGDTQYF
V gene: TRBV7-8; J gene: TRBJ2-7; D gene: -; CDR3 protein: CASSTAGVTYEQYF
V gene: TRBV30; J gene: TRBJ1-3; D gene: -; CDR3 protein: CACLLEASSGNTIYF
V gene: TRBV3-1/TRBV3-2; J gene: TRBJ1-2; D gene: TRBD1; CDR3 protein: CASSQVGGQGFGYTF
V gene: TRBV9; J gene: TRBJ2-7; D gene: -; CDR3 protein: CASTPTTSRNEQYF
V gene: TRBV12-3/TRBV12-4; J gene: TRBJ1-2; D gene: -; CDR3 protein: CASSLGVSGYTF
V gene: TRBV3-1/TRBV3-2; J gene: TRBJ2-3; D gene: TRBD1; CDR3 protein: CASRRTGAPTDTQYF
V gene: TRBV7-9; J gene: TRBJ1-4; D gene: -; CDR3 protein: CASSGGVAPATNEKLFF
V gene: TRBV28; J gene: TRBJ2-5; D gene: -; CDR3 protein: CASSLTGRETQYF
V gene: TRBV2; J gene: TRBJ2-3; D gene: -; CDR3 protein: CARMTGPTDTQYF
V gene: TRBV6-5; J gene: TRBJ1-2; D gene: TRBD1; CDR3 protein: CASSPWTGQNYGYTF
V gene: TRBV18; J gene: TRBJ1-5; D gene: TRBD1; CDR3 protein: CASSPGTGDQPQHF
V gene: TRBV6-6; J gene: TRBJ2-3; D gene: TRBD2; CDR3 protein: CASSGPSGRASDTQYF
V gene: TRBV18; J gene: TRBJ1-2; D gene: TRBD1; CDR3 protein: CASSPRQGSTNYGYTF
V gene: TRBV19; J gene: TRBJ1-4; D gene: -; CDR3 protein: CASSIFGVRDEKLFF
V gene: TRBV19; J gene: TRBJ2-1; D gene: TRBD2; CDR3 protein: CASQTTRTTSGEQFF
V gene: TRBV5-1; J gene: TRBJ2-5; D gene: -; CDR3 protein: CASSLGPTEETQYF
V gene: TRBV6-5; J gene: TRBJ2-1; D gene: TRBD2; CDR3 protein: CASSYRTSGDNEQFF
V gene: TRBV2; J gene: TRBJ1-3; D gene: -; CDR3 protein: CASSVPDRPGNTIYF
V gene: TRBV11-2; J gene: TRBJ1-4; D gene: -; CDR3 protein: CASRPSGGRTNEKLFF
V gene: TRBV27; J gene: TRBJ1-1; D gene: -; CDR3 protein: CASSLLGTESAFF